Here is one T cell receptor (beta chain) with its context. Its antigen is undetermined. The sample originates from a study of cytomegalovirus exposure and HLA in healthy donors. Study at large: Membership in the Caucasian-associated ancestry cluster was found for 81% of around 380 genotyped donors. General study results and limits: Reportedly, cytomegalovirus status was diagnosed with high sensitivity and specificity. Presence/absence analyses rested on an assumption that sequencing depth was roughly uniform across donors.

In the PCR, 60 Vbeta and 13 Jbeta primers were used. Clones were read by immunoSEQ multiplex PCR, and TCRdb kept only the in-frame ones, dropping some. The sample table includes roughly 50,000 clones. In germline, CDR1 is SGHRS, CDR2 YFSETQ. Trimming stripped 0 bases from V and 0 bases from J, with 12 bases between. The CDR3 sequence is 16 residues long. The chain uses TRBV5-1 and TRBJ1-1, with D unclear. Source material: PBMCs. The TCR was taken from a woman aged 40 to 50 in good health and CMV-seronegative. Here the CDR3 DNA reads TGCGCCAGCAGCTTGGGCCCTGAGAGAATGAACACTGAAGCTTTCTTT. Its protein is CASSLGPERMNTEAFF.